This is a list of T cell receptor beta chains from one sample in a study of blood T cells in healthy people across ages. TCRdb recomputed calls from the 5' RACE reads with MiXCR, one row per CDR3 protein. The table includes roughly 790,000 distinct CDR3 sequences, about 40% detected once. Sequences were obtained from blood. Every receptor here comes from a woman aged 60-70 years in good health. Each CDR3 is given with its conserved first and last residue. Each record gives: J gene, D gene, clone size, V gene, CDR3 protein, CDR3 DNA. The D gene is left open where the match is weak. Size values are once, few and many counts, or a class for expanded clones, and some rows have none.

>TRBJ2-3|.|.|TRBV28
CASNLPGLSIDTQYF
TGTGCCAGCAATCTCCCCGGACTTAGCATAGATACGCAGTATTTT
>TRBJ1-4|.|few|TRBV10-3
CAISESGGTNEKLFF
TGTGCCATCAGTGAGTCTGGGGGAACTAATGAAAAACTGTTTTTT
>TRBJ1-1|.|few|TRBV6-2/TRBV6-3
CASRDPNTEAFF
TGTGCCAGCAGGGACCCGAACACTGAAGCTTTCTTT
>TRBJ1-1|TRBD1|.|TRBV2
CASRGDRAEAFF
TGTGCCAGCAGGGGGGACAGGGCTGAAGCTTTCTTT
>TRBJ2-7|.|few|TRBV20-1
CSARAGGSSYEQYF
TGCAGTGCTAGAGCTGGGGGGAGTTCCTACGAGCAGTACTTC
>TRBJ1-2|.|few|TRBV12-3/TRBV12-4
CASSVGHLLHGYTF
TGTGCCAGCAGTGTGGGACATCTCCTCCATGGCTACACCTTC
>TRBJ2-1|TRBD2|.|TRBV24-1
CATSTTSDQKSSYNAQFF
TGTGCCACCAGTACGACTAGCGATCAAAAGAGTTCCTACAATGCGCAGTTCTTC
>TRBJ2-5|.|many|TRBV25-1
CASSDAGYQETQYF
TGTGCCAGCAGTGACGCGGGGTACCAAGAGACCCAGTACTTC
>TRBJ2-7|TRBD2|.|TRBV7-2
CASSRGTSGSEQYF
TGTGCCAGCAGCCGCGGGACTAGCGGGAGTGAGCAGTACTTC
>TRBJ2-5|.|.|TRBV7-9
CASSLDSRETQYF
TGTGCCAGCAGCTTAGACTCCAGGGAGACCCAGTACTTC
>TRBJ2-3|.|few|TRBV9
CASSITITDTQYF
TGTGCCAGCAGCATTACAATTACAGATACGCAGTATTTT
>TRBJ2-3|TRBD2|few|TRBV5-1
CASSLASSGRGDTQYF
TGCGCCAGCAGCTTGGCGTCTAGCGGGAGAGGGGATACGCAGTATTTT
>TRBJ2-5|.|.|TRBV30
CAGGGRAAQETQYF
TGTGCCGGTGGGGGCAGGGCGGCTCAAGAGACCCAGTACTTC
>TRBJ2-3|.|.|TRBV5-1
CASSLTTTGYTDTQYF
TGCGCCAGCAGCTTGACCACGACAGGTTACACAGATACGCAGTATTTT
>TRBJ2-7|.|few|TRBV6-1
CASSEVWRGNEQYF
TGTGCCAGCAGTGAAGTGTGGCGGGGTAACGAGCAGTACTTC
>TRBJ1-2|.|.|TRBV4-2
CASSARDTKENYGYTF
TGTGCCAGCAGCGCCCGGGACACAAAGGAGAACTATGGCTACACCTTC
>TRBJ2-1|TRBD2|.|TRBV6-1
CASSPGPTSGASCNEQFF
TGTGCCAGCAGCCCCGGGCCCACTAGCGGGGCGTCCTGCAATGAGCAGTTCTTC
>TRBJ2-7|.|many|TRBV6-5
CASSPSLLSSYEQYF
TGTGCCAGCAGCCCCAGTCTCTTGAGCTCCTACGAGCAGTACTTC
>TRBJ2-7|TRBD1|many|TRBV5-1
CASSSGQIDGEQYF
TGCGCCAGCAGCTCGGGACAGATAGACGGCGAGCAGTACTTC
>TRBJ2-1|.|.|TRBV20-1
CSALRDQGYYEQFF
TGCAGTGCCCTCCGGGACCAGGGTTATTATGAGCAGTTCTTC